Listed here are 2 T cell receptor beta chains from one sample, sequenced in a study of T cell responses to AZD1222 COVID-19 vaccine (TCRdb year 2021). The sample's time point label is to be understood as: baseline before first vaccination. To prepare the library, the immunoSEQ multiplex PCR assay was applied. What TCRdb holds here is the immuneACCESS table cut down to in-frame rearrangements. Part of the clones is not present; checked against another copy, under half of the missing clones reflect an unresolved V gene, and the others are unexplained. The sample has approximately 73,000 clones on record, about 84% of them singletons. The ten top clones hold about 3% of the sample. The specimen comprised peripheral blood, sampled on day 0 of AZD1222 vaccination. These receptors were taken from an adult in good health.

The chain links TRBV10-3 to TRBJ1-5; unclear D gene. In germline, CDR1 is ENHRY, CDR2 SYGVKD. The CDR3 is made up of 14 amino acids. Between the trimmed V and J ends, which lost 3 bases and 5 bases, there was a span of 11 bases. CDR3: CAISEREIDQPQHF. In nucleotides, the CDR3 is TGTGCCATCAGTGAACGGGAGATTGATCAGCCCCAGCATTTT.

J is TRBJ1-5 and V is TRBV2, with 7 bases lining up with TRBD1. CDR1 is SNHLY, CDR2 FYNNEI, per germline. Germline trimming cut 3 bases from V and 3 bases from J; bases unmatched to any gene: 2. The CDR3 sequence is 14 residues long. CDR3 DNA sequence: TGTGCCAGCAGTGATAGGGGGCTCAATCAGCCCCAGCATTTT. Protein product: CASSDRGLNQPQHF. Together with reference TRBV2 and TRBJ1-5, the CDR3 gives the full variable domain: EPEVTQTPSHQVTQMGQEVILRCVPISNHLYFYWYRQILGQKVEFLVSFYNNEISEKSEIFDDQFSVERPDGSNFTLKIRSTKLEDSAMYFCASSDRGLNQPQHFGDGTRLSIL.